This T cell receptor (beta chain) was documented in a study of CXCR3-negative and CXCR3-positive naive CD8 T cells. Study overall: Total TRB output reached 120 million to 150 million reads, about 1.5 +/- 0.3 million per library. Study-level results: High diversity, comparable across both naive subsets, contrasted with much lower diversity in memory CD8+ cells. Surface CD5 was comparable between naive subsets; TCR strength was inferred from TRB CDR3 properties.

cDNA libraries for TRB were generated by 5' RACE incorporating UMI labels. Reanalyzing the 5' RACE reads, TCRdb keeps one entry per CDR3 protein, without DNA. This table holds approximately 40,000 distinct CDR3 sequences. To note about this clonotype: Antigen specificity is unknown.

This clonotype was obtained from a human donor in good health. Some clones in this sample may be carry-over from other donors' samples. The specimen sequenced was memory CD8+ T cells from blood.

CDR3: CASSDAGGPGAQYF. V is TRBV7-9 and J is TRBJ2-5; the TCRdb call, TRBD1, lacks DNA for checking. The length of the CDR3 is 14 residues. CDR1 is SEHNR, CDR2 FQNEAQ, per germline (reference sequence).